This entry features one T cell receptor (beta chain) sequence. Its antigen remains unidentified. Original handling: After removing out-of-frame reads, 2.3 million or so distinct TCRbeta sequences remained. Here immunoSEQ multiplex PCR was the method, and the copy in TCRdb shows in-frame clones only, minus some. V and J calls plus clone size are reproduced from that table; the DNA served to infer D and trimming. The sample shows about 38,000 clones, roughly 85% of them seen only once. The record originates from a study of memory CD4+ T cells and cytomegalovirus serostatus. Single viable CD3+CD4+CD8-CD45RO+ cells were sorted as the memory CD4+ T cells. The study, taken as a whole, reports: The CMV-associated TCR signature appears largely within the CD4+ memory repertoire. About 40% of the roughly 160 known CMV-associated TCRbeta sequences appeared in CD4+ memory.

Sequencing input: memory CD4+ T cells from blood. This clonotype was obtained from an adult in good health and CMV-seropositive.

CDR3 sequence (DNA): TGTGCCAGCAGCGGTGGGACAGGAGAGGTCCAGCATTTT. Encoded protein: CASSGGTGEVQHF. The chain recombines TRBV5-4 with TRBJ1-5; 8 bases are shared with TRBD1. The V and J ends lost 4 bases and 12 bases, in that order; junction bases with no gene match: 9. The CDR3 contains 13 residues. The germline gives CDR1 SGHNT, CDR2 YYREEE (reference sequence).